A selection of T cell receptor beta chains follows, all from one sample in a study of cytomegalovirus exposure and HLA in healthy donors. TCRdb's copy holds only in-frame clones and misses some; the assay was immunoSEQ multiplex PCR. The repertoire table contains fewer than 35,000 clones. The sequenced sample was PBMCs. The receptors were sampled from a female donor in good health and CMV-seronegative. CDR3s include the opening cysteine and the closing phenylalanine or tryptophan. D genes are given only for firm matches.

V	D	J	DNA	CDR3
TRBV5-5	.	TRBJ1-4	TGTGCCAGCAGCTGGGGATCCCGGGGTTACGAAAAACTGTTTTTT	CASSWGSRGYEKLFF
TRBV30	.	TRBJ1-1	TGTGCCTGGAGTACAGTGTCAATGAACACTGAAGCTTTCTTT	CAWSTVSMNTEAFF
TRBV5-1	.	TRBJ1-6	TGCGTCCTCAGCCTGGACAGCCCTCCGAGCTCCTATAATTCACCCCTCCACTTT	CVLSLDSPPSSYNSPLHF
TRBV5-4	.	TRBJ2-7	TGTGCCAGCAGCTTGGAACTTGAATCTGGCGAGCAGTACTTC	CASSLELESGEQYF
TRBV7-2	.	TRBJ1-4	TGTGCCAGCAGCTTAAGTCCCGGGGGGAGTGAAAAACTGTTTTTT	CASSLSPGGSEKLFF
TRBV10-3	.	TRBJ2-2	TGTGCCATCAGTCAAACAGGGTACACCGGGGAGCTGTTTTTT	CAISQTGYTGELFF
TRBV7-9	TRBD1	TRBJ1-6	TGTGCCAGCAGCTTCCTACCAGGGGGGAATTCACCCCTCCACTTT	CASSFLPGGNSPLHF
TRBV30	.	TRBJ2-5	TGTGCCTGGAGTGTAGTAGGGGCGGGGGAGACCCAGTACTTC	CAWSVVGAGETQYF
TRBV6-5	.	TRBJ2-7	TGTGCCAGCAGTTACCTAGGGGCCAGAACCTACGAGCAGTACTTC	CASSYLGARTYEQYF
TRBV27	TRBD2	TRBJ2-5	TGTGCCAGCAGCCAACCGCCGGGACTAACTTCCCAAGAGACCCAGTACTTC	CASSQPPGLTSQETQYF
TRBV28	.	TRBJ2-7	TGTGCCAGCCGCCAGACTACCTCCTACGAGCAGTACTTC	CASRQTTSYEQYF
TRBV7-2	TRBD1	TRBJ1-3	TGTGCCAGCAGCACCCGACAGGGTGGGACCTCTGGAAACACCATATATTTT	CASSTRQGGTSGNTIYF
TRBV16	TRBD1	TRBJ1-2	TGTGCCAGCAGCCAATCAAGGACAGGGGGACGGGGAATCTATGGCTACACCTTC	CASSQSRTGGRGIYGYTF
TRBV7-6	TRBD1	TRBJ1-2	TGTGCCAGCAGCCCCCGGACAGGGTCCGATGGCTACACCTTC	CASSPRTGSDGYTF
TRBV7-2	TRBD1	TRBJ2-1	TGTGCCAGCAGCTCTGCCGGGACAGGCTACAATGAGCAGTTCTTC	CASSSAGTGYNEQFF
TRBV7-9	.	TRBJ1-6	TGTGCCAGCAGCAAGACAGCTTCCGATAATTCACCCCTCCACTTT	CASSKTASDNSPLHF
TRBV4-2	.	TRBJ2-7	TGTGCCAGCAGCCAAGAGCTAGCGACTGCGTACGAGCAGTACTTC	CASSQELATAYEQYF
TRBV7-9	.	TRBJ2-2	TGTGCCAGCAGCCAGGGTAGTAACACCGGGGAGCTGTTTTTT	CASSQGSNTGELFF
TRBV5-1	TRBD2	TRBJ2-1	TGCGCCAGCAGCGAGCAGCGGGGGGAGCAGTTCTTC	CASSEQRGEQFF
TRBV27	.	TRBJ1-2	TGTGCCAGCAGTCACAGCGGGGGATATGGCTACACCTTC	CASSHSGGYGYTF
TRBV2	.	TRBJ1-5	TGTGCCAGCAGTGGGGACTCCGGCCCCTATAGCAATCAGCCCCAGCATTTT	CASSGDSGPYSNQPQHF
TRBV28	.	TRBJ2-3	TGTGCCAGCAGTCTTATGGACTCAACCTTCACAGATACGCAGTATTTT	CASSLMDSTFTDTQYF
TRBV19	TRBD1	TRBJ1-2	TGTGCCAGTAGTACCCGGGGCTCAGGGGGCTCTTATGGCGGAGGCTACACCTTC	CASSTRGSGGSYGGGYTF
TRBV9	TRBD1	TRBJ2-3	TGTGCCAGCAGCGGCGCGACAGGGTCGAACACAGATACGCAGTATTTT	CASSGATGSNTDTQYF
TRBV28	TRBD1	TRBJ1-1	TGTGCCAGCAGCCCTTGGACAGGGCAGAACACTGAAGCTTTCTTT	CASSPWTGQNTEAFF
TRBV2	TRBD1	TRBJ2-2	TGTGCCAGCAGTGAAGCATGGGCAGGGGGCGGGAACACCGGGGAGCTGTTTTTT	CASSEAWAGGGNTGELFF
TRBV5-6	TRBD2	TRBJ2-5	TGTGCCAGCAGGTTGGGACTAGCGGGGATGGGGCAAGAGACCCAGTACTTC	CASRLGLAGMGQETQYF
TRBV15	TRBD1	TRBJ1-6	TGTGCCACCAGCGGGACAGGGGAACGGTCACCCCTCCACTTT	CATSGTGERSPLHF
TRBV7-3	.	TRBJ2-3	TGTGCCAGCAGCCCCTCAACCGAGAATACGCAGTATTTT	CASSPSTENTQYF
TRBV27	.	TRBJ1-2	TGTGCCAGCAGCCAGAACAGGGACCGGGTTGGCTACACCTTC	CASSQNRDRVGYTF
TRBV2	TRBD1	TRBJ1-6	TGTGCCAGCAGTGAAGCGGGGACAGTTAATTCACCCCTCCACTTT	CASSEAGTVNSPLHF
TRBV7-6	TRBD2	TRBJ2-5	TGTGCCAGCAGCAACCTGCTAGCGGGGGGCGGGACCCAGTACTTC	CASSNLLAGGGTQYF
TRBV6-8	.	TRBJ2-1	TGTGCCAGCAGTGGAAAATCGGACAGCAGAACGTACAATGAGCAGTTCTTC	CASSGKSDSRTYNEQFF
TRBV5-5	.	TRBJ1-5	TGTGCCAGCAGCTGGACAGACCTAAATCAGCCCCAGCATTTT	CASSWTDLNQPQHF
TRBV19	.	TRBJ2-1	TGTGCCAGTAGTATAGGTGATAGCTCCTACAATGAGCAGTTCTTC	CASSIGDSSYNEQFF
TRBV19	.	TRBJ2-7	TGTGCCAGTAGTATAAATACACACTACGAGCAGTACTTC	CASSINTHYEQYF
TRBV6-4	TRBD1	TRBJ2-1	TGTGCCAGCAGTGACTCCGGACAGGGTGAGCAGTTCTTC	CASSDSGQGEQFF
TRBV2	.	TRBJ2-7	TGTGCCAGCAGGACTTTGGGAGACTACGAGCAGTACTTC	CASRTLGDYEQYF
TRBV5-6	.	TRBJ1-4	TGTGCCAGCACCAGTGGAGGGAGGACTAATGAAAAACTGTTTTTT	CASTSGGRTNEKLFF
TRBV9	.	TRBJ2-1	TGTGCCAGCAGCGTAGGAGGGCGGAGTGGCAATGAGCAGTTCTTC	CASSVGGRSGNEQFF
TRBV6-6	.	TRBJ2-1	TGTGCCAGCAGTTACTCGGCCCTTGGGGGGGCGGAGTTCTTC	CASSYSALGGAEFF
TRBV21-1	.	TRBJ1-6	TGTGCCAGCAGACACAAAACCGACAGGAATAATTCACCCCTCCACTTT	CASRHKTDRNNSPLHF
TRBV19	.	TRBJ1-1	TGTGCCAGTAGGATCCAGGGATCCACTGAAGCTTTCTTT	CASRIQGSTEAFF